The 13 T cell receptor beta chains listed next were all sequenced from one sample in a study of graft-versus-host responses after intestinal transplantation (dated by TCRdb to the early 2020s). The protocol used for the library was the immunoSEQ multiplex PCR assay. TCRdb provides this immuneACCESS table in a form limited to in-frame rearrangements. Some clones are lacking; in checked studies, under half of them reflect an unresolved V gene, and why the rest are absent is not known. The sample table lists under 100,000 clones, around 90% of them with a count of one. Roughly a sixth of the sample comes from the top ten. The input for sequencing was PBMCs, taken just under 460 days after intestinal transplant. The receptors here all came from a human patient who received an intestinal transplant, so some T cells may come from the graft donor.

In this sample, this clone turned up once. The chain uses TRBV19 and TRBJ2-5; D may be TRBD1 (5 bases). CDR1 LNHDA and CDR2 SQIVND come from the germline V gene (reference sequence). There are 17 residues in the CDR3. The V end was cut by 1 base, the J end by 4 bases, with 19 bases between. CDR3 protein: CASSIAPRQSPRETQYF. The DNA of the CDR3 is TGTGCCAGTAGTATAGCGCCCCGACAGTCCCCCCGAGAGACCCAGTACTTC.

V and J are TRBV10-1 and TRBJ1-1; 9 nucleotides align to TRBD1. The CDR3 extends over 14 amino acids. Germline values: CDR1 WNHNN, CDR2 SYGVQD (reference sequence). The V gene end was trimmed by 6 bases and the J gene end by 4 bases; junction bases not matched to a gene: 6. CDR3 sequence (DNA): TGCGCCAGCAGCAGGGGACAGGGTATCACTGAAGCTTTCTTT. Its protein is CASSRGQGITEAFF.

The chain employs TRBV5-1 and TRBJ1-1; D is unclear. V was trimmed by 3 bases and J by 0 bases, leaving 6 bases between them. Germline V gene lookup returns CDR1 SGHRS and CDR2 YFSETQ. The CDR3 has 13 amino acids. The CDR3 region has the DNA TGCGCCAGCAGCTCTAACATGAACACTGAAGCTTTCTTT. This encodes CASSSNMNTEAFF.

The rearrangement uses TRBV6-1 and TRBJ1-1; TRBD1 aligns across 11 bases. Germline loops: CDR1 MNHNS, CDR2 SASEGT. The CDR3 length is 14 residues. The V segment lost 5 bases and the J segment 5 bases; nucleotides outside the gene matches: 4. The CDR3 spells CASSIRDRGTEAFF. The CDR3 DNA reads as TGTGCCAGCAGTATCCGGGACAGGGGGACTGAAGCTTTCTTT.

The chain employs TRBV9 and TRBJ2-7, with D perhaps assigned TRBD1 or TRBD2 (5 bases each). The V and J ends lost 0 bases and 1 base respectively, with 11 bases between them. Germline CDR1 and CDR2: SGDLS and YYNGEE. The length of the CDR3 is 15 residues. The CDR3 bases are TGTGCCAGCAGCGTAGACGGGGCCGGATCCTACGAGCAGTACTTC. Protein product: CASSVDGAGSYEQYF.

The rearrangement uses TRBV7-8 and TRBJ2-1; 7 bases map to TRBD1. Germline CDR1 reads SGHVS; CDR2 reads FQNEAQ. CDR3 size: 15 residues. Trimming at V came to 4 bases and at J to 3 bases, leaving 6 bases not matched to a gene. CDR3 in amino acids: CASSSRPGGYNEQFF. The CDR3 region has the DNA TGTGCCAGCAGCTCCCGGCCAGGGGGCTACAATGAGCAGTTCTTC.

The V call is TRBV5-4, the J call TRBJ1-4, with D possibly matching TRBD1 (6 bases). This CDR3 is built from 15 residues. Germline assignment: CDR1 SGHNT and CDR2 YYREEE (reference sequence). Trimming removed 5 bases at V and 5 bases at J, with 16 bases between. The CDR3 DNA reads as TGTGCCAGCAGTTCAACAGGGAAGGGAAATGAAAAACTGTTTTTT. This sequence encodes CASSSTGKGNEKLFF. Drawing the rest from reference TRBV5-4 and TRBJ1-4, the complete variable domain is ETGVTQSPTHLIKTRGQQVTLRCSSQSGHNTVSWYQQALGQGPQFIFQYYREEENGRGNFPPRFSGLQFPNYSSELNVNALELDDSALYLCASSSTGKGNEKLFFGSGTQLSVL.

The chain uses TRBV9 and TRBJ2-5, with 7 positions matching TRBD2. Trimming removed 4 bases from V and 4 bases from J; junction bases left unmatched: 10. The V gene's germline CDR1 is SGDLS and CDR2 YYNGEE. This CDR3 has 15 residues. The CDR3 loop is CASSTRLAFGETQYF. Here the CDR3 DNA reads TGTGCCAGCAGCACCCGACTAGCATTTGGAGAGACCCAGTACTTC.

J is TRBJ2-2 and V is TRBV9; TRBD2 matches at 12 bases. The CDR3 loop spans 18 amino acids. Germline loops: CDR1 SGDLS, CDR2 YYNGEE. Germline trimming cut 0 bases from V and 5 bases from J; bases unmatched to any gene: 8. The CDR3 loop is CASSVVPSGGARTGELFF. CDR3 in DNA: TGTGCCAGCAGCGTAGTCCCTAGCGGGGGGGCCCGGACCGGGGAGCTGTTTTTT.

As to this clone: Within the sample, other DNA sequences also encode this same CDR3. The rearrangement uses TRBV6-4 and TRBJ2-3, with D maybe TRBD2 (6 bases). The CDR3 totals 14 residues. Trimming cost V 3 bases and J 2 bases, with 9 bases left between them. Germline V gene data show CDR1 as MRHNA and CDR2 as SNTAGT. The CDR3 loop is CASSDGGHTDTQYF. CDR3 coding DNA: TGTGCCAGCAGTGATGGAGGGCACACAGATACGCAGTATTTT.

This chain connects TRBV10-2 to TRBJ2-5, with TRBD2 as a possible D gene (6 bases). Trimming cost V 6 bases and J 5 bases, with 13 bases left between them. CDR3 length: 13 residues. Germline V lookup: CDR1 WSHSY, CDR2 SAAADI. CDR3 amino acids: CASSGAGWETQYF. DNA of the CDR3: TGCGCCAGCAGCGGGGCGGGGTGGGAGACCCAGTACTTC.

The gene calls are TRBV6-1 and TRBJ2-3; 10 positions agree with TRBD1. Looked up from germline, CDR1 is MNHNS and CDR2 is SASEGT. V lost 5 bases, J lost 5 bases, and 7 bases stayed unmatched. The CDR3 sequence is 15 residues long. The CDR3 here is CASSIYGTGVDTQYF. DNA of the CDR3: TGTGCCAGCAGTATCTACGGGACAGGGGTAGATACGCAGTATTTT.

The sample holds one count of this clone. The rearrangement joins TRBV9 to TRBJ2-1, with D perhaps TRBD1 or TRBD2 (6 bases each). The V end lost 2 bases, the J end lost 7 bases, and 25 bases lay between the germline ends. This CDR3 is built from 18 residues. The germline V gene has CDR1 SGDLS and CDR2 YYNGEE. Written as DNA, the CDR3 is TGTGCCAGCAGCGTCGTACCAGAGGGAGGTACAGGGAGGAATGAGCAGTTCTTC. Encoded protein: CASSVVPEGGTGRNEQFF.